The clone carrying this TCR beta chain was recorded at least ten times. The target antigen is unknown. This record comes from a study of HIV-infected children after antiretroviral therapy interruption. Whole-study context: Interruption-arm samples span weeks 0, 12, interruption end (24 or 48), and about 3 years post-study.

Treatment: PENTA 11 planned treatment interruption arm or continuous ART arm. From thawed PBMCs, naive CD4+ CD45RA+ CD45RO- T cells were sorted. A 3' RACE protocol on RNA, with unique molecular identifiers, produced the TCR library. TCRdb reprocessed the 3' RACE reads with MiXCR, giving one entry per CDR3 protein. Of 35,000 to 50,000 distinct CDR3 sequences in the sample, approximately 7% were seen once. Study-wide findings and caveats: Minor non-naive CD45RA+ populations, like EMRA or stem memory, might contaminate naive sorts.

V was shortened by 3 bases and J by 2 bases, with 11 bases between the two germline ends. The CDR3 has 15 amino acids. The chain joins TRBV12-3 or TRBV12-4 to TRBJ1-3, with D possibly TRBD1 on 5 matching bases. The sequenced sample was CD45RA+ CD4+ T cells from PBMCs, pooled from several time points, obtained from a donor given antiretroviral therapy, either interrupted or continuous. Subset in this sample: naive CD4+ CD45RA+ CD45RO- T cells. This receptor was taken from a pool of human donors with HIV. CDR3 DNA: TGTGCCAGCAGTTTCTCGGGGGTTGCTGGAAACACCATATATTTT. Translation: CASSFSGVAGNTIYF.